The source of this TCR beta chain is a study of blood T cells in healthy people across ages. Findings and limits, study-wide: Possibly confounding the expanded clonotype changes was the fact that donor CMV status was unknown.

For every donor, a draw yielded roughly 9.3 milliliters of peripheral blood. The authors isolated at least 6 million PBMCs per sample. In the case of this clonotype: Its antigen is unknown.

A second PCR, run for roughly 7 to 11 cycles, used a sample-barcoded 5' primer plus a J-beta primer mix. TCRdb ran MiXCR on the 5' RACE reads and lists one entry per CDR3 protein. There are 650,000 to 1,000,000 distinct CDR3 sequences in the sample; less than 60% occur only once, and approximately 18% lies in the top ten. The V and J ends lost 5 bases and 0 bases respectively, with 15 bases between them. Germline V gene sequence: CDR1 SGHRS, CDR2 YFSETQ. This CDR3 has 16 residues. The chain joins TRBV5-1 to TRBJ2-1; D remains ambiguous. The source of this sequence is a man older than 75 in good health. Specimen: blood. CDR3 bases: TGCGCCAGCAGGAGAGGCCTCCCTAGCTCCTACAATGAGCAGTTCTTC. This translates into CASRRGLPSSYNEQFF.